The 31 T cell receptor beta chains below come from one sample, sequenced in a study of beta chain features in type 1 diabetes. Study-level findings and limits: TCRB CDR3s from Type 1 diabetes patients were moderately but significantly shorter in all four CD4+ subsets.

These receptors are not linked to any known antigen. Since all of the isolated RNA was reverse transcribed, expressed TCRB transcripts were what got sequenced. Assay used: immunoSEQ multiplex PCR; TCRdb lists only in-frame clones, some missing. Altogether approximately 280,000 clones are present, over 12% being singletons, with the ten largest covering less than 0.02%. The sequencing sample was made of naive CD4+ T cells from blood. The receptors derive from a man aged 18 to 30 with type 1 diabetes.

The chain employs TRBV4-1 and TRBJ2-1; 10 nucleotides agree with TRBD2. Per germline, CDR1 MGHRA and CDR2 YSYEKL. The V segment lost 3 bases and the J segment 3 bases; nucleotides outside the gene matches: 5. The CDR3 covers 16 residues. CDR3 DNA sequence: TGCGCCAGCAGCCAGAGGACTAGCGGTAACTACAATGAGCAGTTCTTC. Amino acids: CASSQRTSGNYNEQFF.

This clone came up a few times. The chain carries TRBV25-1 and TRBJ1-3; a weak D match, TRBD1 (5 bases). CDR1 MGHDK and CDR2 SYGVNS come from the germline V gene. The CDR3 has 14 amino acids. Trimming left V 6 bases short and J 0 bases short, with 9 bases between. As DNA, the CDR3 is TGTGCCAGCAGCCGGGACTACTCTGGAAACACCATATATTTT. The encoded protein is CASSRDYSGNTIYF.

The table lists this clone with a few counts. The identical CDR3 is also encoded by other nucleotide sequences in the sample. The V gene is TRBV20-1, the J gene TRBJ2-7; the D gene is possibly TRBD2 (5 bases). The V and J ends lost 6 bases and 0 bases respectively, with 6 bases between them. From germline, CDR1 is DFQATT and CDR2 SNEGSKA (reference sequence). The CDR3 spans 11 residues. The chain's CDR3 is CSARDSYEQYF. In DNA form, the CDR3 reads TGCAGTGCGAGGGACTCCTACGAGCAGTACTTC.

The DNA of the CDR3 is TGTGCCAGCAGCGTCCAGGAAAAACTGTTTTTT. The encoded protein is CASSVQEKLFF. V usage is TRBV9 and J usage is TRBJ1-4; D not resolved. Trimming cost V 2 bases and J 8 bases, with 4 bases left between them. CDR1 and CDR2 (germline): SGDLS, YYNGEE. The CDR3 covers 11 residues. The full variable domain, rest sourced from reference TRBV9 and TRBJ1-4, is DSGVTQTPKHLITATGQRVTLRCSPRSGDLSVYWYQQSLDQGLQFLIQYYNGEERAKGNILERFSAQQFPDLHSELNLSSLELGDSALYFCASSVQEKLFFGSGTQLSVL.

Written as DNA, the CDR3 is TGCGCCAGCAGCCAAGATCTTAGCGAAAATACGCAGTATTTT. Protein sequence: CASSQDLSENTQYF. The V and J genes are TRBV4-3 and TRBJ2-3, with a weak D call TRBD2 (5 bases). The CDR3 has 14 residues. Germline-derived CDR1 and CDR2 are LGHNA and YSLEER. Trimming stripped 0 bases from V and 7 bases from J, with 11 bases between.

The V and J genes are TRBV30 and TRBJ2-3, with 7 bases aligning to TRBD2. The CDR3 consists of 14 residues. The V and J ends lost 5 bases and 6 bases, in that order; junction bases with no gene match: 11. Germline V gene sequence: CDR1 GTSNPN, CDR2 SVGIG (reference sequence). The CDR3 bases are TGTGCCTGGGGGTCCGGGACTACCGCCGATACGCAGTATTTT. Translating gives CAWGSGTTADTQYF.

The chain's CDR3 is CASSHTYGTEKNIQYF. The CDR3 region has the DNA TGCGCCAGCAGCCATACCTATGGGACTGAGAAAAACATTCAGTACTTC. V and J are TRBV4-3 and TRBJ2-4, with D perhaps matching TRBD2 (6 bases). Germline V gives CDR1 LGHNA, CDR2 YSLEER. The CDR3 is 16 amino acids. V was clipped by 3 bases and J by 4 bases, with 16 bases between them.

The chain uses TRBV5-1 and TRBJ2-2, with TRBD1 as a possible D gene (6 bases). Germline assignment: CDR1 SGHRS and CDR2 YFSETQ. The ends were cut back, 1 base at V and 6 bases at J, with 13 bases in the middle. The CDR3 is made up of 15 amino acids. CDR3 sequence (DNA): TGCGCCAGCAGCTTGTCAGGGGCCGGCCCCGGGGAGCTGTTTTTT. Its translation: CASSLSGAGPGELFF.

This chain links TRBV27 with TRBJ1-2, with a tentative D call TRBD1 (6 bases). V was pared by 6 bases and J by 8 bases, with 25 bases between. CDR3 length equals 16 residues. Per the germline V gene, CDR1 is MNHEY and CDR2 is SMNVEV (reference sequence). CDR3 residues: CASSKTVQGRAAGYTF. For the CDR3, the DNA is TGTGCCAGCAGCAAAACAGTCCAGGGGAGGGCGGCCGGCTACACCTTC.

This clone appeared a few times. The rearrangement uses TRBV30 and TRBJ2-1, with D perhaps TRBD2 (5 bases). CDR3 length equals 12 residues. With 4 bases removed from V and 6 bases from J, the gap between germline ends came to 10 bases. Germline V gene sequence: CDR1 GTSNPN, CDR2 SVGIG (reference sequence). CDR3 sequence: CAWTRVTNEQFF. The CDR3 DNA sequence: TGTGCCTGGACGCGGGTAACCAATGAGCAGTTCTTC.

V usage is TRBV18 and J usage is TRBJ2-1; 13 bases are a match to TRBD2. The germline V gene encodes CDR1 KGHSH and CDR2 LQKENI. The CDR3 has 15 residues. The V segment lost 5 bases and the J segment 9 bases; nucleotides outside the gene matches: 7. This chain's CDR3 is CASSSGLAGESEQFF. The CDR3 DNA reads TGTGCCAGCTCATCCGGACTAGCGGGAGAGAGTGAGCAGTTCTTC.

The rearrangement joins TRBV7-2 to TRBJ2-7, with a tentative D call TRBD1 (5 bases). V gave up 0 bases and J gave up 4 bases, with 10 bases separating them. The CDR3 extends over 14 amino acids. Germline CDR1 SGHTA, CDR2 FQGNSA. CDR3 residues: CASSLAAGWYEQYF. The CDR3, as DNA: TGTGCCAGCAGCTTAGCGGCAGGGTGGTACGAGCAGTACTTC.

This sequence joins TRBV5-4 and TRBJ2-4; TRBD2 aligns across 7 bases. Germline trimming cut 0 bases from V and 7 bases from J; bases unmatched to any gene: 7. The length of the CDR3 is 15 residues. The germline V gene has CDR1 SGHNT and CDR2 YYREEE (reference sequence). In DNA form, the CDR3 reads TGTGCCAGCAGCTTGGACGGCGGGAGAGCGAACATTCAGTACTTC. Translated: CASSLDGGRANIQYF.

This clone was seen only a few times. The DNA for the CDR3 is TGTGCCCATGGTCCGACAGAGCCCCCAGAGACCCAGTACTTC. Residues: CAHGPTEPPETQYF. The J gene is TRBJ2-5, the V gene TRBV28, with D perhaps matching TRBD1 (5 bases). From germline, CDR1 is MDHEN and CDR2 SYDVKM. The V end lost 11 bases, the J end lost 4 bases, and 20 bases lay between the germline ends. The CDR3 length is 14 residues. The full variable domain, in which reference TRBV28 and TRBJ2-5 provide the parts outside the CDR3, is DVKVTQSSRYLVKRTGEKVFLECVQDMDHENMFWYRQDPGLGLRLIYFSYDVKMKEKGDIPEGYSVSREKKERFSLILESASTNQTSMYLCAHGPTEPPETQYFGPGTRLLVL.

CDR3 DNA sequence: TGTGCCTGGAGTGGCCAGGGGGCGTACAATGAGCAGTTCTTC. Its translation: CAWSGQGAYNEQFF. The chain employs TRBV30 and TRBJ2-1, with 8 bases identical to TRBD1. J lost 4 bases, V lost 1 base, and 3 bases had no gene match. This CDR3 comprises 14 residues. In germline, CDR1 is GTSNPN, CDR2 SVGIG (reference sequence).

This clone turned up a few times. The chain combines TRBV7-2 with TRBJ2-7; TRBD2 is a possible D gene (7 bases). Germline V gene sequence: CDR1 SGHTA, CDR2 FQGNSA. The CDR3 contains 14 residues. Trimming left V 2 bases short and J 5 bases short, with 13 bases between. CDR3 residues: CASSLRGAGDEQYF. CDR3 DNA: TGTGCCAGCAGCTTACGGGGGGCAGGGGACGAGCAGTACTTC.

This clone has just a few counts. CDR3: CASSYRGLDQPQHF. The DNA for the CDR3 is TGTGCCAGCAGTTACAGGGGGCTAGATCAGCCCCAGCATTTT. This chain connects TRBV2 to TRBJ1-5; 9 bases agree with TRBD1. Germline CDR1 is SNHLY and CDR2 is FYNNEI. The V segment lost 5 bases and the J segment 5 bases; nucleotides outside the gene matches: 4. The CDR3 has 14 amino acids.

The genes are TRBV7-2 and TRBJ2-2, with TRBD2 matching over 8 bases. This CDR3 is built from 16 residues. From germline, CDR1 is SGHTA and CDR2 FQGNSA. Unmatched junction bases numbered 14, after V lost 10 bases and J lost 4 bases. CDR3 protein: CANSIGGAEITGELFF. Written as DNA, the CDR3 is TGTGCCAACTCGATCGGGGGGGCCGAAATCACCGGGGAGCTGTTTTTT.

The CDR3 protein is CASSEVQLYEQYF. CDR3 in DNA: TGTGCCAGCAGTGAAGTACAGCTGTACGAGCAGTACTTC. The rearrangement joins TRBV6-1 to TRBJ2-7; D gene ambiguous. CDR3 length: 13 residues. The V gene's germline CDR1 is MNHNS and CDR2 SASEGT. Trimming pared 1 base from V and 4 bases from J, leaving 8 bases between.

The chain couples TRBV28 to TRBJ2-7; TRBD1 matches 8 bases. The length of the CDR3 is 15 residues. CDR1 and CDR2 (germline): MDHEN, SYDVKM. The V and J ends lost 6 bases and 0 bases, in that order; junction bases with no gene match: 7. CDR3 loop: CASRADRAYSYEQYF. For the CDR3, the DNA is TGTGCCAGCAGAGCGGACAGGGCTTACTCCTACGAGCAGTACTTC.

This sequence joins TRBV29-1 and TRBJ2-3, with D possibly TRBD2 on 5 matching bases. The germline V gene has CDR1 SQVTM and CDR2 ANQGSEA. V was cut by 7 bases and J by 1 base, with 15 bases left in between. The CDR3 loop spans 14 amino acids. CDR3 sequence (DNA): TGCAGCGCTCCCCTCGGGATCCGCACAGATACGCAGTATTTT. This encodes CSAPLGIRTDTQYF.

The gene calls are TRBV6-5 and TRBJ2-1; TRBD2 matches 16 bases. Trimming at V came to 8 bases and at J to 9 bases, leaving 7 bases not matched to a gene. This CDR3 spans 15 amino acids. In germline, CDR1 is MNHEY, CDR2 SVGAGI. CDR3 in amino acids: CASVPGTSGGGEQFF. In nucleotides, the CDR3 is TGTGCCAGCGTGCCCGGGACTAGCGGGGGGGGTGAGCAGTTCTTC.

CDR3 sequence: CSVEGTSTDTQYF. DNA of the CDR3: TGCAGCGTTGAAGGGACTAGCACAGATACGCAGTATTTT. The chain joins TRBV29-1 to TRBJ2-3, with D possibly being TRBD2 (5 bases). The germline V and J ends were trimmed by 1 base and 0 bases, with 5 bases remaining between them. Per the germline V gene, CDR1 is SQVTM and CDR2 is ANQGSEA. The CDR3 totals 13 residues.

The chain combines TRBV28 with TRBJ2-2; TRBD2 is a possible D gene (6 bases). Looked up from germline, CDR1 is MDHEN and CDR2 is SYDVKM. The CDR3 spans 14 residues. V gave up 8 bases and J gave up 5 bases, with 15 bases separating them. The CDR3 nucleotides are TGTGCCAGCGGGGGGACTTTGCCTACCGGGGAGCTGTTTTTT. It codes for CASGGTLPTGELFF.

In its sample, this clone was seen a few times. The chain links TRBV18 to TRBJ1-5; 7 nucleotides line up with TRBD1. The CDR3 length is 17 residues. Looked up from germline, CDR1 is KGHSH and CDR2 is LQKENI. Losses at the gene ends were 3 bases for V and 0 bases for J; bases not matched to a gene: 8. CDR3 bases: TGTGCCAGCTCACCTAACCCCGGGACAGTTAGCAATCAGCCCCAGCATTTT. As protein: CASSPNPGTVSNQPQHF.

This rearrangement joins TRBV18 to TRBJ2-7; TRBD1 might be the D (5 bases). The V and J ends lost 5 bases and 4 bases respectively, with 9 bases between them. Germline assignment: CDR1 KGHSH and CDR2 LQKENI. The CDR3 totals 12 residues. The DNA for the CDR3 is TGTGCCAGCTCAGCTGACAGTTACGAGCAGTACTTC. It is translated as CASSADSYEQYF.

The chain has TRBV30 and TRBJ2-3, with 7 positions matching TRBD1. CDR1 and CDR2 from the germline V gene are GTSNPN and SVGIG (reference sequence). V lost 0 bases, J lost 2 bases, and 5 bases stayed unmatched. CDR3 size: 15 residues. CDR3 coding DNA: TGTGCCTGGAGTGTAGGGACAGCCCACACAGATACGCAGTATTTT. Protein product: CAWSVGTAHTDTQYF.

In this sample, this clone turned up a few times. The chain couples TRBV10-3 to TRBJ2-1; TRBD2 matches 7 bases. V dropped 6 bases and J dropped 3; count of bases not matched to a gene: 8. CDR1 ENHRY and CDR2 SYGVKD come from the germline V gene. The CDR3 is 15 amino acids. The CDR3 reads CAIRGVREDYNEQFF. In DNA, the CDR3 is TGTGCCATCAGGGGCGTCCGGGAGGACTACAATGAGCAGTTCTTC.

The chain links TRBV2 to TRBJ2-2; D is ambiguous. CDR1 is SNHLY, CDR2 FYNNEI, per germline. The CDR3 consists of 13 residues. V was trimmed by 6 bases and J by 1 base, leaving 6 bases between them. CDR3 region: CASSRENTGELFF. The CDR3 region has the DNA TGTGCCAGCAGCCGAGAGAACACCGGGGAGCTGTTTTTT.

The gene calls are TRBV5-1 and TRBJ2-3, with 9 bases aligning to TRBD2. The CDR3 runs to 15 residues. J was trimmed by 5 bases and V by 4 bases; bases with no gene match: 8. From germline, CDR1 is SGHRS and CDR2 YFSETQ. The CDR3 protein is CASSLGREGKDTQYF. The CDR3 coding sequence is TGCGCCAGCAGCCTGGGGCGGGAGGGCAAAGATACGCAGTATTTT.

The table lists this clone with a few counts. The V call is TRBV6-1, the J call TRBJ2-1; 10 bases map to TRBD2. V shed 5 bases, J shed 4 bases, and the junction held 5 bases outside the gene matches. CDR3 length: 15 residues. Germline V gives CDR1 MNHNS, CDR2 SASEGT. The CDR3 DNA follows: TGTGCCAGCAGTCGTCAGCGGGGGGGGTACAATGAGCAGTTCTTC. Its protein product is CASSRQRGGYNEQFF.